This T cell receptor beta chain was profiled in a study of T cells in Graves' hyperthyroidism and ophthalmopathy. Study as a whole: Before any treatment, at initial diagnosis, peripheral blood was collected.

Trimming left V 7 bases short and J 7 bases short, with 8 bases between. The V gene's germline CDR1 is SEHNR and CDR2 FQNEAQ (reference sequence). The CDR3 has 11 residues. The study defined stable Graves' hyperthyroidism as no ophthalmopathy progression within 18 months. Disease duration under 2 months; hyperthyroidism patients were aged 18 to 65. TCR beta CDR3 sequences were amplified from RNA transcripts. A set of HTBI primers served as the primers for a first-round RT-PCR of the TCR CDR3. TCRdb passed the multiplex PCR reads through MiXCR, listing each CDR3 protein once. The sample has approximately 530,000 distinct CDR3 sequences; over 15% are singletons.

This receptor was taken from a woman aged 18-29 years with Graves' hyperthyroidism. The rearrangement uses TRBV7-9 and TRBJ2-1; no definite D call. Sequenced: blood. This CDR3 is CASTNANEQFF. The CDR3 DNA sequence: TGTGCCAGCACCAACGCGAATGAGCAGTTCTTC.